This T cell receptor (beta chain) is from a study of T cell responses to AZD1222 COVID-19 vaccine. Clones were sequenced by immunoSEQ multiplex PCR, and TCRdb holds only the in-frame ones, with some missing. The sample lists around 120,000 clones; 90% to 95% were seen once. The input for sequencing was peripheral blood, taken on day 0 of AZD1222 vaccination. This receptor was obtained from an adult in good health.

The CDR3 loop is CASSWDRGSDEQYF. The CDR3 bases are TGTGCCAGCAGCTGGGACAGGGGATCTGACGAGCAGTACTTC. The chain has TRBV5-4 and TRBJ2-7, with 10 nucleotides matching TRBD1. V shed 3 bases and J 5 bases; nucleotides not matched to a gene: 5. The CDR3 is made up of 14 amino acids. Germline CDR1 and CDR2: SGHNT and YYREEE (reference sequence).